These 9 T cell receptor beta chains originate from one sample sequenced in a study of early T cells in non-severe SARS-CoV-2 infection. In TCRdb, the 5' RACE reads were re-called with MiXCR into one record per CDR3 protein. The table records about 72,000 distinct CDR3 sequences, over 9.5% of them present only once. The material sequenced was whole blood, taken at baseline. These receptors all stem from an adult who was a healthcare worker with PCR-confirmed SARS-CoV-2 infection or an uninfected control (not recorded which).

This clonotype has more than one count but fewer than ten. The genes are TRBV29-1 and TRBJ1-1, with 9 bases that match TRBD1. Germline CDR1 is SQVTM and CDR2 is ANQGSEA. The CDR3 totals 11 residues. After removal of 6 bases from V and 11 bases from J, the junction contained 7 bases not matched to a gene. The CDR3 is CSVIGTGNAFF. The DNA for the CDR3 is TGCAGCGTAATAGGGACAGGGAACGCTTTCTTT.

V gene TRBV5-1 combines with J gene TRBJ2-3; D might be TRBD2 (6 bases). CDR1 and CDR2 (germline): SGHRS, YFSETQ. The CDR3 runs 15 residues. The V end was cut by 5 bases, the J end by 4 bases, with 17 bases between. The CDR3: CASRAGLGGADTQYF. The CDR3 region has the DNA TGCGCCAGCAGGGCGGGACTCGGAGGGGCAGATACGCAGTATTTT.

This clonotype was observed a few times. The V gene is TRBV7-9, the J gene TRBJ1-4; 9 bases match TRBD1. This CDR3 contains 13 residues. From germline, CDR1 is SEHNR and CDR2 FQNEAQ (reference sequence). Trimming cost V 4 bases and J 10 bases; bases outside gene matches: 4. In DNA, the CDR3 is TGTGCCAGCAGCTACCAGACAGGGGGAAAACTGTTTTTT. This translates into CASSYQTGGKLFF. Variable domain in full (rest from reference TRBV7-9 and TRBJ1-4): DTGVSQNPRHKITKRGQNVTFRCDPISEHNRLYWYRQTLGQGPEFLTYFQNEAQLEKSRLLSDRFSAERPKGSFSTLEIQRTEQGDSAMYLCASSYQTGGKLFFGSGTQLSVL.

This clonotype has at least ten counts. The chain links TRBV7-3 to TRBJ2-1, with 8 bases identical to TRBD2. The germline CDR1 and CDR2 sequences are SGHTA and FQGTGA. The CDR3 contains 15 residues. The V and J ends lost 4 bases and 2 bases, in that order; junction bases with no gene match: 4. The CDR3 here is CASSSTGGPYNEQFF. In DNA, the CDR3 is TGTGCCAGCAGCTCCACGGGGGGGCCCTACAATGAGCAGTTCTTC. Full variable domain (remainder filled in from reference TRBV7-3 and TRBJ2-1): GAGVSQTPSNKVTEKGKYVELRCDPISGHTALYWYRQSLGQGPEFLIYFQGTGAADDSGLPNDRFFAVRPEGSVSTLKIQRTERGDSAVYLCASSSTGGPYNEQFFGPGTRLTVL.

There are many counts of this clonotype. The genes are TRBV7-3 and TRBJ2-7, with D perhaps matching TRBD2 (5 bases). V lost 0 bases and J 0 bases, leaving 9 bases between the germline ends. The CDR3 contains 15 residues. From germline, CDR1 is SGHTA and CDR2 FQGTGA. The CDR3 DNA sequence: TGTGCCAGCAGCTTAACAGGCGGGCGCTCCTACGAGCAGTACTTC. Translating gives CASSLTGGRSYEQYF.

This clonotype was seen repeatedly, ten times or more. The chain links TRBV7-8 to TRBJ2-5, with D perhaps matching TRBD1 or TRBD2 (6 bases each). V lost 1 base and J 5 bases, leaving 14 bases between the germline ends. This CDR3 comprises 15 residues. CDR1 and CDR2 (germline): SGHVS, FQNEAQ. This chain's CDR3 is CASSLVGGTKETQYF. The CDR3 DNA sequence: TGTGCCAGCAGCTTAGTGGGGGGCACTAAGGAGACCCAGTACTTC.

The chain links TRBV5-1 to TRBJ2-7, with D perhaps assigned TRBD1 or TRBD2 (5 bases each). The V gene's germline CDR1 is SGHRS and CDR2 YFSETQ. Trimming took off 0 bases at V and 5 bases at J, with 15 bases between the two ends. The CDR3 is made up of 15 amino acids. The CDR3 sequence: CASSLVAGRGDEQYF. CDR3 bases: TGCGCCAGCAGCTTGGTGGCAGGTCGAGGGGACGAGCAGTACTTC.

CDR3 sequence (DNA): TGTGCCAGCAGCTTACCCACCAGCGAGCAGTACTTC. It yields the protein CASSLPTSEQYF. The gene calls are TRBV7-2 and TRBJ2-7; D is uncertain. Trimming left V 2 bases short and J 6 bases short, with 8 bases between. CDR3 size: 12 residues. CDR1 is SGHTA, CDR2 FQGNSA, per germline.

This clonotype occurred many times. The genes are TRBV9 and TRBJ2-3; possibly TRBD2 for D (6 bases). The ends were cut back, 0 bases at V and 3 bases at J, with 14 bases in the middle. Germline V gene lookup returns CDR1 SGDLS and CDR2 YYNGEE. This CDR3 comprises 16 residues. The CDR3 spells CASSVEGGLRTDTQYF. The CDR3 coding sequence is TGTGCCAGCAGCGTAGAAGGAGGGCTGAGAACAGATACGCAGTATTTT.